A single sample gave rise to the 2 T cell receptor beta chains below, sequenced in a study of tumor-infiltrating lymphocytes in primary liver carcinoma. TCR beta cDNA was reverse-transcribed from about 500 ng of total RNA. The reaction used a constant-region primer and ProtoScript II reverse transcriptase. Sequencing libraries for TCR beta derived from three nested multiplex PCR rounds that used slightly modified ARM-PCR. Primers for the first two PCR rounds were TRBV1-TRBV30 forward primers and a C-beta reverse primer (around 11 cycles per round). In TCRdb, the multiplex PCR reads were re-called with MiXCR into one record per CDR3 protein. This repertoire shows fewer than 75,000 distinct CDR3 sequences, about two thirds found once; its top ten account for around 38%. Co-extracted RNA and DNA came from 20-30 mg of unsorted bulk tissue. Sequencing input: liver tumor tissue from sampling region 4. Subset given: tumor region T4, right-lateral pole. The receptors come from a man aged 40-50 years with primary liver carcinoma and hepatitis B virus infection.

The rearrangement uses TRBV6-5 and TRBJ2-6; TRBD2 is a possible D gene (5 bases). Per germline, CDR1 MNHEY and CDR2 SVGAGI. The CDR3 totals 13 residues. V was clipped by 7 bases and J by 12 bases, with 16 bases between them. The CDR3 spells CASTEWETSVLTF. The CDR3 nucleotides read TGTGCCAGCACCGAGTGGGAGACCAGCGTCCTGACTTTC.

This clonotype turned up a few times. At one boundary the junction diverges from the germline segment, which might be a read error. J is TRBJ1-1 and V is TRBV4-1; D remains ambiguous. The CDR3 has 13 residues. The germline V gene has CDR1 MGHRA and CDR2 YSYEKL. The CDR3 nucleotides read TGCGCCAGCAGCCGTCCCCTGAACACGGAAGCTTTCTTT. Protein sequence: CASSRPLNTEAFF.